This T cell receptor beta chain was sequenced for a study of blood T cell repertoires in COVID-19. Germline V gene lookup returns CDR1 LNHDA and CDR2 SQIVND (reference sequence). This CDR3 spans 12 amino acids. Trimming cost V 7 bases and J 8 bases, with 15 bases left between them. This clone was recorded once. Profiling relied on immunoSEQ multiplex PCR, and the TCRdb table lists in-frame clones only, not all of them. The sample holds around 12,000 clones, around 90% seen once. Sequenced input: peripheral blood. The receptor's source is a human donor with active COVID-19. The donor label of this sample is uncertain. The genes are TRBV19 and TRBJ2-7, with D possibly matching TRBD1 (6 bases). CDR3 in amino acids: CASMTEGGKQYF. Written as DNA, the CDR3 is TGTGCCAGTATGACAGAAGGGGGAAAGCAGTACTTC.